The clone carrying this TCR beta chain is termed medium-sized. The repertoire came from unfractionated whole blood and reflected all unsorted peripheral T cells. Trimming cost V 6 bases and J 4 bases, with 12 bases left between them. The CDR3 length is 13 residues. The source of the sample is a study of HIV-infected patients and healthy controls. Reverse transcription used roughly 450 ng RNA and constant-region primers for alpha and beta. Using multiplexing indices, alpha and beta chain libraries were generated apart by chain-specific third strand synthesis. MiXCR, applied by TCRdb to the 5' RACE reads, yields one record per CDR3 protein. The sample gives some 6,200 distinct CDR3 sequences, roughly 25% of which show up once; under 25% is in the top ten.

V usage is TRBV12-3 or TRBV12-4 and J usage is TRBJ1-1; D is unresolved. This receptor was taken from an adult with HIV infection. The sample was blood, taken before antiretroviral therapy. The CDR3 bases are TGTGCCAGCAGCCTCGACGAGGGCACTGAAGCTTTCTTT. Protein sequence: CASSLDEGTEAFF.